What follows is one T cell receptor (beta chain) and its context. Its target is unknown. TCRdb used MiXCR to reprocess the RT-PCR reads, holding one entry per CDR3 protein. This sample yields over 450,000 distinct CDR3 sequences, of which 13% are seen a single time; 13% belongs to the top ten. The source of the sample is a study of response to subunit inactivated influenza vaccine. Study conclusions and caveats: Each seasonal influenza vaccination recruits few new T cells, the authors suggested.

The V end was cut by 1 base, the J end by 4 bases, with 17 bases between. CDR1 and CDR2 from the germline V gene are SGHRS and YFSETQ. CDR3 length: 17 amino acids. The specimen comprised PBMCs from blood, sampled roughly 46 days after vaccination. The chain joins TRBV5-1 to TRBJ2-2; TRBD1 is a possible D gene (6 bases). The TCR originated in a man in his forties or fifties who received an inactivated influenza vaccine. The CDR3 bases are TGCGCCAGCAGCTTGATCTCCAGGGGATCTCGCACCGGGGAGCTGTTTTTT. Translation: CASSLISRGSRTGELFF.